One and the same sample provided the 14 T cell receptor beta chains below, sequenced in a study of shared clonotypes between healthy human individuals. The assay was immunoSEQ multiplex PCR, and TCRdb's table has in-frame clones only and misses some. The table has around 1.9 million clones, just under 95% seen once; the top ten hold roughly 1.7%. CD8 cells regarded as naive lacked CD45RO, were positively chosen for CCR7, and omitted terminally differentiated effector memory CD45RA+ cells. Sequenced: naive CD8+ T cells from PBMCs. These receptors were taken from a man between 18 and 29 years old in good health. Some clones in this sample may be carry-over from other donors' samples.

The chain has TRBV5-6 and TRBJ2-7; D could derive from TRBD1 or TRBD2 (5 bases each). This CDR3 contains 15 residues. CDR1 is SGHDT and CDR2 is YYEEEE in the germline V gene. Trimming removed 2 bases at V and 2 bases at J, with 14 bases between. In DNA form, the CDR3 reads TGTGCCAGCAGCTTTTGGGGGTCGGGGCCCTACGAGCAGTACTTC. This gives the protein CASSFWGSGPYEQYF.

The chain joins TRBV6-1 to TRBJ2-7; TRBD2 matches at 9 bases. This CDR3 comprises 15 residues. From germline, CDR1 is MNHNS and CDR2 SASEGT. J gave up 5 bases and V 2 bases, and 7 bases lay outside the gene matches. The CDR3 bases are TGTGCCAGCAGTGAAAGTACTAGCGGGTTCGACGAGCAGTACTTC. It encodes CASSESTSGFDEQYF.

As concerns this clone: The same CDR3 also results from other DNA sequences found in this sample. The V and J genes are TRBV13 and TRBJ2-2, with D maybe TRBD1 (5 bases). Trimming shortened V by 0 bases and J by 4 bases, and 6 bases separated the two germline ends. Germline assignment: CDR1 PRHDT and CDR2 FYEKMQ (reference sequence). The CDR3 has 14 amino acids. CDR3 in DNA: TGTGCCAGCAGCTTAGGAAGGGGCACCGGGGAGCTGTTTTTT. Translated: CASSLGRGTGELFF. Full variable domain (outside the CDR3, taken from reference TRBV13 and TRBJ2-2): AAGVIQSPRHLIKEKRETATLKCYPIPRHDTVYWYQQGPGQDPQFLISFYEKMQSDKGSIPDRFSAQQFSDYHSELNMSSLELGDSALYFCASSLGRGTGELFFGEGSRLTVL.

V usage is TRBV5-1 and J usage is TRBJ2-1; TRBD2 aligns across 11 bases. Losses at the gene ends were 4 bases for V and 8 bases for J; bases not matched to a gene: 8. Germline-derived CDR1 and CDR2 are SGHRS and YFSETQ. This CDR3 comprises 15 residues. CDR3 sequence (DNA): TGCGCCAGCAGCCGATCACTAGCGGGAGTCCATGAGCAGTTCTTC. Translation: CASSRSLAGVHEQFF. Using reference TRBV5-1 and TRBJ2-1 for the parts outside the CDR3, the full variable domain is KAGVTQTPRYLIKTRGQQVTLSCSPISGHRSVSWYQQTPGQGLQFLFEYFSETQRNKGNFPGRFSGRQFSNSRSEMNVSTLELGDSALYLCASSRSLAGVHEQFFGPGTRLTVL.

This rearrangement joins TRBV19 to TRBJ2-3; TRBD2 agrees at 8 bases. Germline V gene sequence: CDR1 LNHDA, CDR2 SQIVND (reference sequence). The V gene end was trimmed by 3 bases and the J gene end by 4 bases; junction bases not matched to a gene: 9. The CDR3 loop spans 16 amino acids. The CDR3 nucleotides are TGTGCCAGTAGTATCGAGCGGGAGTCTGGTTCAGATACGCAGTATTTT. This codes for CASSIERESGSDTQYF. Combining the CDR3 with reference TRBV19 and TRBJ2-3 gives the whole variable domain DGGITQSPKYLFRKEGQNVTLSCEQNLNHDAMYWYRQDPGQGLRLIYYSQIVNDFQKGDIAEGYSVSREKKESFPLTVTSAQKNPTAFYLCASSIERESGSDTQYFGPGTRLTVL.

The gene calls are TRBV9 and TRBJ1-1; weak D call: TRBD1 (6 bases). CDR3 size: 14 residues. Trimming left V 3 bases short and J 1 base short, with 10 bases between. Per the germline V gene, CDR1 is SGDLS and CDR2 is YYNGEE. CDR3 DNA sequence: TGTGCCAGCAGCGAACAGGGTTCGAACACTGAAGCTTTCTTT. This codes for CASSEQGSNTEAFF.

The table lists this clone with a count of one. V is TRBV10-3 and J is TRBJ2-5; no clear D. The DNA end lines up better with TRBJ2-7; the J call may be wrong. Per the germline V gene, CDR1 is ENHRY and CDR2 is SYGVKD. CDR3 size: 9 residues. The CDR3 is CAIGPEQYF. DNA of the CDR3: TGTGCCATCGGCCCCGAGCAGTACTTC.

The chain recombines TRBV9 with TRBJ1-2; 8 nucleotides agree with TRBD1. This CDR3 contains 16 residues. CDR1 and CDR2 from the germline V gene are SGDLS and YYNGEE. V was pared by 3 bases and J by 4 bases, with 11 bases of the junction left unmatched. CDR3 amino acids: CASSAGTGDGRYGYTF. In nucleotides, the CDR3 is TGTGCCAGCAGCGCCGGGACAGGAGATGGGCGCTATGGCTACACCTTC.

The rearrangement uses TRBV27 and TRBJ2-2; D call uncertain. The CDR3 has 14 residues. V was shortened by 4 bases and J by 1 base, with 7 bases between the two germline ends. Germline CDR1 and CDR2: MNHEY and SMNVEV (reference sequence). The CDR3 region is CASSSHRNTGELFF. The CDR3 bases are TGTGCCAGCAGTTCTCACAGGAACACCGGGGAGCTGTTTTTT.

The rearrangement joins TRBV6-6 to TRBJ1-2; no clear D gene. There are 13 residues in the CDR3. Trimming left V 5 bases short and J 5 bases short, with 12 bases between. Germline V gene lookup returns CDR1 MNHNY and CDR2 SVGAGI (reference sequence). Here the CDR3 reads CASSPSTLYGYTF. The CDR3 coding sequence is TGTGCCAGCAGTCCCTCCACCCTATATGGCTACACCTTC.

The rearrangement joins TRBV4-1 to TRBJ2-7; 10 nucleotides align to TRBD2. The CDR3 has 16 residues. J lost 2 bases, V lost 4 bases, and 8 bases had no gene match. From germline, CDR1 is MGHRA and CDR2 YSYEKL. In nucleotides, the CDR3 is TGCGCCAGCAGCCTTCCGCAGCGGGAGGGGACCTACGAGCAGTACTTC. It specifies CASSLPQREGTYEQYF.

In this sample, this clone turned up once. The chain employs TRBV28 and TRBJ2-1; possible D gene TRBD1, 5 bases. From germline, CDR1 is MDHEN and CDR2 SYDVKM. The V gene lost 5 bases and the J gene lost 4 bases, with 9 bases spanning the gap. This CDR3 spans 13 amino acids. CDR3 residues: CASSSRGYNEQFF. The CDR3, as DNA: TGTGCCAGCAGTAGTAGGGGATACAATGAGCAGTTCTTC.

The genes are TRBV11-2 and TRBJ1-1; D remains unclear. This CDR3 comprises 15 residues. V shed 5 bases and J shed 2 bases, with 15 bases lying between them. The germline CDR1 and CDR2 sequences are SGHAT and FQNNGV. CDR3 sequence reads: CASSLSTGFNTEAFF. Written as DNA, the CDR3 is TGTGCCAGCAGCCTATCGACCGGATTTAACACTGAAGCTTTCTTT.

The V gene is TRBV29-1, the J gene TRBJ1-2; D ambiguous. In germline, CDR1 is SQVTM, CDR2 ANQGSEA. Trimming cost V 7 bases and J 4 bases, with 16 bases left between them. There are 13 residues in the CDR3. The CDR3 protein is CSGGGGLAYGYTF. In nucleotides, the CDR3 is TGCAGCGGGGGAGGCGGGCTGGCCTATGGCTACACCTTC.